The 31 T cell receptor beta chains presented below share a single source sample, sequenced in a study of T cell repertoires in cytomegalovirus infection. TCRdb reprocessed the reads via MiXCR and lists one record per CDR3 protein. The sample lists 230,000 or so distinct CDR3 sequences, 15% to 20% seen once, with around 47% in the top ten. Sequencing input: CD8+ T cells from PBMCs. All receptors derive from a human donor in good health (CMV status not recorded). Some clones in this sample may be carry-over from other donors' samples.

This clonotype was seen many times. The J gene is TRBJ2-4, the V gene TRBV7-2, with 12 nucleotides matching TRBD2. This CDR3 region has 17 residues. CDR1 is SGHTA, CDR2 FQGNSA, per germline. J lost 2 bases, V lost 5 bases, and 7 bases had no gene match. CDR3 residues: CASSPRLAGVPKNIQYF. CDR3 nucleotide sequence: TGTGCCAGCAGCCCCCGACTAGCGGGGGTACCCAAAAACATTCAGTACTTC.

This chain joins TRBV29-1 and TRBJ2-5; TRBD2 matches at 7 bases. CDR3 length: 14 amino acids. Germline V gene data show CDR1 as SQVTM and CDR2 as ANQGSEA. The V and J ends lost 1 base and 3 bases, in that order; junction bases with no gene match: 5. As DNA, the CDR3 is TGCAGCGTTGAAGGACTAGCTGTGGAAGAGACCCAGTACTTC. Its translation is CSVEGLAVEETQYF.

This clonotype was seen more than once but under ten times. This chain joins TRBV5-1 and TRBJ1-1; 7 bases are shared with TRBD1. Germline lookup yields CDR1 SGHRS and CDR2 YFSETQ. The V gene end was trimmed by 4 bases and the J gene end by 6 bases; junction bases not matched to a gene: 9. The CDR3 runs 14 residues. This CDR3 is CASSPDRAGSEAFF. CDR3 sequence (DNA): TGCGCCAGCAGCCCTGACAGGGCAGGGTCTGAAGCTTTCTTT.

The sample holds many counts of this clonotype. The rearrangement links TRBV6-1 to TRBJ1-1; 7 bases fit TRBD1. With 1 base clipped from V and 4 bases from J, the junction kept 6 bases outside the gene matches. Germline V gene data show CDR1 as MNHNS and CDR2 as SASEGT. The CDR3 contains 15 residues. The CDR3 is CASSEGSRGSTEAFF. CDR3 DNA: TGTGCCAGCAGTGAAGGATCCAGGGGGAGCACTGAAGCTTTCTTT.

CDR3 sequence (DNA): TGTGCCAGCAACCCAAGCGGGGGGGTCTCCTACAATGAGCAGTTCTTC. It codes for CASNPSGGVSYNEQFF. The chain employs TRBV5-3 and TRBJ2-1, with 10 bases that match TRBD2. TRBV5-3 is recorded as an ORF, its role being uncertain. The CDR3 is 16 amino acids. The J segment lost 0 bases and the V segment lost 8 bases, leaving 8 bases of the junction unmatched.

Many counts were recorded for this clonotype. The rearrangement uses TRBV14 and TRBJ2-7; the D gene is possibly TRBD2 (5 bases). Trimming took off 6 bases at V and 5 bases at J, with 23 bases between the two ends. There are 16 residues in the CDR3. Per germline, CDR1 SGHDN and CDR2 FVKESK. The CDR3: CASSLFGVGRSHEQYF. The DNA of the CDR3 is TGTGCCAGCAGTCTATTCGGCGTGGGGAGATCCCACGAGCAGTACTTC.

In this sample, this clonotype turned up a few times. This chain uses TRBV6-1 with TRBJ1-5; maybe TRBD1 (6 bases). Germline values: CDR1 MNHNS, CDR2 SASEGT. The V end lost 6 bases, the J end lost 3 bases, and 15 bases lay between the germline ends. The CDR3 is 15 residues long. The CDR3: CASRRSGVFNQPQHF. CDR3 sequence (DNA): TGTGCCAGCAGGCGCTCAGGGGTTTTCAATCAGCCCCAGCATTTT.

There are many counts of this clonotype. This chain links TRBV19 with TRBJ2-3; tentatively, D is TRBD2 (6 bases). V was trimmed by 10 bases and J by 0 bases, leaving 20 bases between them. CDR1 is LNHDA, CDR2 SQIVND, per germline (reference sequence). This CDR3 is built from 16 residues. The CDR3 region has the DNA TGTGCCACCATGACAAGTAGGGGACTCAGCACAGATACGCAGTATTTT. Its protein is CATMTSRGLSTDTQYF.

This clonotype has a count of ten or more. This sequence joins TRBV12-3 or TRBV12-4 and TRBJ1-5; D remains unclear. Trimming took off 3 bases at V and 7 bases at J, with 13 bases between the two ends. CDR3 length: 14 residues. CDR3 bases: TGTGCCAGCAGTTTGTGGGGAGCAGAACAGCCCCAGCATTTT. Translation: CASSLWGAEQPQHF.

This clonotype has a count of ten or more. The chain carries TRBV7-6 and TRBJ2-1, with 9 bases identical to TRBD2. The V and J ends lost 1 base and 4 bases, in that order; junction bases with no gene match: 17. From germline, CDR1 is SGHVS and CDR2 FNYEAQ. The length of the CDR3 is 20 residues. The CDR3 nucleotides are TGTGCCAGCAGCTTAGGAGTGGGAGGGGATGCTCTAGCGGGGTACAATGAGCAGTTCTTC. It codes for CASSLGVGGDALAGYNEQFF.

The chain recombines TRBV10-3 with TRBJ1-1; D is perhaps TRBD1 (5 bases). Trimming left V 4 bases short and J 3 bases short, with 15 bases between. The CDR3 has 15 amino acids. In germline, CDR1 is ENHRY, CDR2 SYGVKD. Written as DNA, the CDR3 is TGTGCCATCAGTGGGATGGGGCGGTGGGACACTGAAGCTTTCTTT. This gives the protein CAISGMGRWDTEAFF.

This clonotype was found many times. The CDR3 region is CSAMTGDFSEQYF. The CDR3, as DNA: TGCAGTGCCATGACAGGGGATTTTTCCGAGCAGTACTTC. The chain has TRBV20-1 and TRBJ2-7, with TRBD1 matching 8 bases. The CDR3 has 13 residues. V was clipped by 6 bases and J by 6 bases; unmatched bases: 10. Germline CDR1 DFQATT, CDR2 SNEGSKA (reference sequence).

The V gene is TRBV12-3 or TRBV12-4, the J gene TRBJ2-2; no reliable D call. This CDR3 is 13 amino acids long. V was pared by 0 bases and J by 6 bases, with 5 bases between. CDR3 in amino acids: CASSLAGSGELFF. The CDR3 bases are TGTGCCAGCAGTTTAGCAGGCTCCGGGGAGCTGTTTTTT.

This clonotype is a singleton in its sample. A much larger clone lies a single base off, so this may be a read error. The chain employs TRBV2 and TRBJ2-3; D is unresolved. The V gene lost 6 bases and the J gene lost 5 bases, with 6 bases spanning the gap. CDR3 size: 11 residues. CDR1 and CDR2 (germline): SNHLY, FYNNEI. CDR3 sequence: CASRLVDTQYF. The CDR3 region has the DNA TGTGCCAGCAGGTTGGTAGATACGCAGTATTTT.

V is TRBV28 and J is TRBJ2-5; 10 nucleotides align to TRBD1. The CDR3 runs to 16 residues. The V and J ends lost 2 bases and 3 bases, in that order; junction bases with no gene match: 6. Germline loops: CDR1 MDHEN, CDR2 SYDVKM. CDR3: CASSLLGTGAKETQYF. CDR3 DNA: TGTGCCAGCAGTTTACTGGGGACAGGGGCTAAAGAGACCCAGTACTTC.

The V call is TRBV7-4, the J call TRBJ1-3, with D perhaps matching TRBD1 (5 bases). Germline CDR1 and CDR2: SGHVT and SQSDAQ. V was cut by 6 bases and J by 0 bases, with 9 bases left in between. The CDR3 is made up of 14 amino acids. For the CDR3, the DNA is TGTGCCAGCAGGGAGGGGAGCTCTGGAAACACCATATATTTT. The encoded protein is CASREGSSGNTIYF.

Note on this clonotype: A read error is possible here, since a much larger clone lies one base away. This sequence joins TRBV28 and TRBJ2-3; unclear D gene. Germline V gene sequence: CDR1 MDHEN, CDR2 SYDVKM. The germline V and J ends were trimmed by 5 bases and 2 bases, with 11 bases remaining between them. The CDR3 length is 14 residues. CDR3 region: CASSQEYLTDTQYF. As DNA, the CDR3 is TGTGCCAGCAGTCAGGAGTACCTCACAGATACGCAGTATTTT.

This clonotype was recorded at least ten times. The V call is TRBV28, the J call TRBJ1-2, with 9 bases lining up with TRBD1. The CDR3 is 16 residues long. V trimming: 4 bases; J trimming: 4 bases; junction bases outside the gene matches: 10. Germline assignment: CDR1 MDHEN and CDR2 SYDVKM. CDR3 in amino acids: CASSYLDRGGFYGYTF. The CDR3 coding sequence is TGTGCCAGCAGTTATCTGGACAGGGGAGGGTTCTATGGCTACACCTTC.

This clonotype was seen a few times. This chain connects TRBV20-1 to TRBJ1-5; 7 nucleotides match TRBD1. V lost 5 bases, J lost 11 bases, and 9 bases stayed unmatched. The CDR3 consists of 12 residues. Per germline, CDR1 DFQATT and CDR2 SNEGSKA (reference sequence). This CDR3 is CSAEGAGGTQHF. The CDR3 DNA is TGCAGTGCTGAGGGGGCTGGGGGAACCCAGCATTTT.

In this sample, this clonotype turned up many times. The chain is built from TRBV7-9 and TRBJ2-7, with 12 bases that match TRBD2. The germline CDR1 and CDR2 sequences are SEHNR and FQNEAQ (reference sequence). Losses at the gene ends were 2 bases for V and 5 bases for J; bases not matched to a gene: 7. The CDR3 loop spans 16 amino acids. CDR3 DNA: TGTGCCAGCAGCTTACCTCCGACTAGCGGGGGCCACGAGCAGTACTTC. This translates into CASSLPPTSGGHEQYF.

This clonotype showed up just a few times. The chain links TRBV6-2 or TRBV6-3 to TRBJ2-7, with 7 bases identical to TRBD1. Germline CDR1 reads MNHEY; CDR2 reads SVGEGT. The CDR3 runs to 15 residues. After removal of 4 bases from V and 3 bases from J, the junction contained 9 bases not matched to a gene. The CDR3 loop reads CASSLSSTGVYEQYF. The CDR3 DNA reads TGTGCCAGCAGTTTGAGCTCCACAGGGGTCTACGAGCAGTACTTC.

This clonotype was seen at least ten times. The chain uses TRBV7-2 and TRBJ2-1; 14 bases fit TRBD2. The CDR3 extends over 17 amino acids. Trimming at V came to 5 bases and at J to 8 bases, leaving 11 bases not matched to a gene. Germline CDR1 reads SGHTA; CDR2 reads FQGNSA. The chain's CDR3 is CASSADGTSGGYYEQFF. CDR3 DNA: TGTGCCAGCAGCGCCGACGGGACTAGCGGGGGTTACTATGAGCAGTTCTTC.

This clonotype has only a few counts. The V call is TRBV28, the J call TRBJ2-1; D possibly corresponds to TRBD2 (6 bases). Trimming removed 8 bases at V and 0 bases at J, with 17 bases between. CDR3 size: 16 residues. Germline lookup yields CDR1 MDHEN and CDR2 SYDVKM. The CDR3 DNA is TGTGCCAGCCTTCACCCCGGGGGTAGCTCCTACAATGAGCAGTTCTTC. It is translated as CASLHPGGSSYNEQFF.

The chain recombines TRBV12-5 with TRBJ2-2; D unclear. The germline CDR1 and CDR2 sequences are LGHNT and FRNRAP. V was shortened by 2 bases and J by 2 bases, with 18 bases between the two germline ends. The CDR3 contains 18 residues. CDR3 in amino acids: CASGLMIHRSYNTGELFF. Written as DNA, the CDR3 is TGTGCTAGTGGTTTGATGATTCATAGATCATATAACACCGGGGAGCTGTTTTTT.

This clonotype was seen many times. The V and J genes are TRBV7-2 and TRBJ2-5, with TRBD2 identical over 11 bases. J lost 7 bases, V lost 1 base, and 14 bases had no gene match. Germline CDR1 SGHTA, CDR2 FQGNSA. This CDR3 is built from 18 residues. CDR3 sequence: CASSLVTRGLAVLGTQYF. CDR3 DNA sequence: TGTGCCAGCAGCTTAGTGACCCGGGGACTAGCGGTCTTGGGGACCCAGTACTTC.

This clonotype was seen a few times. The chain has TRBV27 and TRBJ2-2, with 11 bases lining up with TRBD1. CDR3 length: 17 residues. Germline V gene sequence: CDR1 MNHEY, CDR2 SMNVEV (reference sequence). The ends lost 2 bases at V and 6 bases at J; junction bases unmatched: 8. CDR3 in amino acids: CASSLAGTGGYSGELFF. CDR3 sequence (DNA): TGTGCCAGCAGTTTAGCAGGGACAGGGGGGTACTCCGGGGAGCTGTTTTTT.

This clonotype was seen a handful of times. The chain has TRBV6-2 or TRBV6-3 and TRBJ2-5; 9 bases match TRBD2. CDR3 length: 18 residues. Looked up from germline, CDR1 is MNHEY and CDR2 is SVGEGT. After removal of 2 bases from V and 0 bases from J, the junction contained 10 bases not matched to a gene. The CDR3 bases are TGTGCCAGCAGTTACCTCTTGGCTAGCGGGGTATACCAAGAGACCCAGTACTTC. Amino acids: CASSYLLASGVYQETQYF.

With respect to this clonotype: It may be a read error: a sequence one base away is much more abundant. The V gene is TRBV6-5, the J gene TRBJ2-3, with 9 bases identical to TRBD1. After removal of 5 bases from V and 6 bases from J, the junction contained 6 bases not matched to a gene. CDR1 and CDR2 from the germline V gene are MNHEY and SVGAGI. This CDR3 region has 14 residues. CDR3 protein: CASSDRQGVDTQYF. In DNA, the CDR3 is TGTGCCAGCAGTGACCGACAGGGGGTGGATACGCAGTATTTT.

This clonotype was counted a few times. The chain couples TRBV12-3 or TRBV12-4 to TRBJ2-7; D not certain. Trimming took 4 bases from V and 2 from J, leaving 12 bases between them. The CDR3 is 14 amino acids. CDR3 bases: TGTGCCAGCAGTTCCGCCGGGTCACCCTACGAGCAGTACTTC. Its translation: CASSSAGSPYEQYF.

The chain couples TRBV20-1 to TRBJ2-1, with 8 bases aligning to TRBD2. This CDR3 is built from 13 residues. The germline V gene has CDR1 DFQATT and CDR2 SNEGSKA (reference sequence). The V gene end was trimmed by 7 bases and the J gene end by 10 bases; junction bases not matched to a gene: 12. Here the CDR3 DNA reads TGCAGTGTACCGCGGGGGGTAGGATACGAGCAGTTCTTC. Residues: CSVPRGVGYEQFF.

This rearrangement joins TRBV20-1 to TRBJ1-1, with D perhaps TRBD1 (6 bases). V shed 3 bases and J shed 8 bases, with 16 bases lying between them. CDR1 and CDR2 (germline): DFQATT, SNEGSKA (reference sequence). The CDR3 runs 13 residues. CDR3 bases: TGCAGTGCTAGTGTCAATACGGGACAAGAAGCTTTCTTT. Residues: CSASVNTGQEAFF.